The 20 T cell receptor beta chains given below trace back to one sample, sequenced in a study of control samples from healthy donors and cancer patients. Profiling relied on immunoSEQ multiplex PCR, and the TCRdb table lists in-frame clones only, not all of them. The table lists about 140,000 clones, roughly 92% of them singletons. The specimen was blood. The receptors shown here come from a man aged 40-55 years in good health.

The chain carries TRBV3-1 (or the pseudogene TRBV3-2) and TRBJ1-1; no clear D gene. The CDR3 contains 13 residues. The germline gives CDR1 LGHDT, CDR2 YNNKEL (reference sequence). V was shortened by 4 bases and J by 3 bases, with 9 bases between the two germline ends. The CDR3 DNA sequence: TGTGCCAGCAGCCCAAAGTTAGACACTGAAGCTTTCTTT. This encodes CASSPKLDTEAFF.

The chain links TRBV5-1 to TRBJ1-4; weak D call: TRBD1 (5 bases). V was clipped by 3 bases and J by 6 bases, with 9 bases between them. The V gene's germline CDR1 is SGHRS and CDR2 YFSETQ. The length of the CDR3 is 13 residues. Written as DNA, the CDR3 is TGCGCCAGCAGCTCCGCGGGGCATGAAAAACTGTTTTTT. The encoded protein is CASSSAGHEKLFF.

In this sample, this clone turned up once. The rearrangement links TRBV4-3 to TRBJ2-1; TRBD1 matches at 7 bases. The length of the CDR3 is 17 residues. V lost 1 base and J lost 3; bases outside the gene matches: 9. Germline loops: CDR1 LGHNA, CDR2 YSLEER. CDR3 sequence (DNA): TGCGCCAGCAGCCAAGGGCAACAGGGGATAGGCTACAATGAGCAGTTCTTC. It specifies CASSQGQQGIGYNEQFF.

Turning to this clone: The junction shows a germline mismatch at one end, possibly a read error. The V call is TRBV2, the J call TRBJ1-2; D ambiguous. CDR3 length: 12 residues. In germline, CDR1 is SNHLY, CDR2 FYNNEI. The CDR3, as DNA: TGTGCCAGCATTTTCGACAAGCCCGGACCCCAATTC. This gives the protein CASIFDKPGPQF.

V and J are TRBV18 and TRBJ2-7, with 9 bases fitting TRBD1. Germline V gene data show CDR1 as KGHSH and CDR2 as LQKENI. V shed 4 bases, J shed 2 bases, and the junction held 9 bases outside the gene matches. This CDR3 comprises 16 residues. In DNA form, the CDR3 reads TGTGCCAGCTCACGTCGGGACAGGGTCAAGACCTACGAGCAGTACTTC. Translated: CASSRRDRVKTYEQYF.

This clone was seen a few times. This rearrangement joins TRBV7-2 to TRBJ1-2, with a weak D call TRBD1 (6 bases). The germline V gene has CDR1 SGHTA and CDR2 FQGNSA. V lost 5 bases, J lost 7 bases, and 17 bases lay in between. The CDR3 length is 14 residues. DNA of the CDR3: TGTGCCAGCAGCCTGAACGGGGGGGGCGGTGGCTACACCTTC. Translated: CASSLNGGGGGYTF.

V gene TRBV5-4 combines with J gene TRBJ1-1, with no clear D. The V gene lost 4 bases and the J gene lost 4 bases, with 11 bases spanning the gap. CDR1 and CDR2 (germline): SGHNT, YYREEE (reference sequence). The CDR3 contains 13 residues. The chain's CDR3 is CASSLMEGTEAFF. The CDR3 coding sequence is TGTGCCAGCAGCCTCATGGAGGGCACTGAAGCTTTCTTT.

The CDR3 loop is CASSVEGGVAGNTIYF. The CDR3, as DNA: TGTGCCAGCAGCGTAGAAGGGGGGGTGGCTGGAAACACCATATATTTT. V is TRBV9 and J is TRBJ1-3; a weak D match, TRBD1 (6 bases). V was cut by 0 bases and J by 2 bases, with 12 bases left in between. The V gene's germline CDR1 is SGDLS and CDR2 YYNGEE. The CDR3 consists of 16 residues.

The V gene is TRBV18, the J gene TRBJ2-3; TRBD2 matches at 11 bases. This CDR3 region has 15 residues. Germline V gene data show CDR1 as KGHSH and CDR2 as LQKENI. J lost 4 bases, V lost 4 bases, and 4 bases had no gene match. The CDR3 is CASSQTSGGADTQYF. CDR3 bases: TGTGCCAGCTCACAAACTAGCGGGGGAGCAGATACGCAGTATTTT.

This clone was recorded only once. The chain recombines TRBV11-1 with TRBJ2-1; TRBD2 matches 13 bases. Germline-derived CDR1 and CDR2 are SGHAT and FQDESV (reference sequence). The CDR3 has 18 amino acids. The J segment lost 4 bases and the V segment lost 0 bases, leaving 6 bases of the junction unmatched. The CDR3: CASSLAPGLAGVYNEQFF. The CDR3 coding sequence is TGTGCCAGCAGCTTAGCTCCAGGACTAGCGGGAGTTTACAATGAGCAGTTCTTC.

This chain joins TRBV29-1 and TRBJ2-1; D uncertain. Trimming pared 2 bases from V and 10 bases from J, leaving 18 bases between. Per germline, CDR1 SQVTM and CDR2 ANQGSEA. The CDR3 contains 14 residues. The CDR3: CSVEQNGKSREQFF. CDR3 nucleotide sequence: TGCAGCGTTGAACAGAACGGCAAATCGCGCGAGCAGTTCTTC.

This clone was found once. The chain employs TRBV6-6 and TRBJ2-6; tentative D call: TRBD1 (6 bases). Germline lookup yields CDR1 MNHNY and CDR2 SVGAGI (reference sequence). The CDR3 contains 17 residues. Trimming stripped 6 bases from V and 0 bases from J, with 15 bases between. This CDR3 is CASSRQADNSGANVLTF. DNA for the CDR3: TGTGCCAGCAGCCGACAGGCTGATAACTCTGGGGCCAACGTCCTGACTTTC.

The chain joins TRBV5-1 to TRBJ2-2; 11 nucleotides agree with TRBD2. There are 16 residues in the CDR3. CDR1 is SGHRS and CDR2 is YFSETQ in the germline V gene. V trimming: 4 bases; J trimming: 6 bases; junction bases outside the gene matches: 8. CDR3 bases: TGCGCCAGCAGCCCGACGTTAGCGGGAGGGCCCGGGGAGCTGTTTTTT. It translates to CASSPTLAGGPGELFF. The entire variable domain, with the rest obtained from reference TRBV5-1 and TRBJ2-2, is as follows: KAGVTQTPRYLIKTRGQQVTLSCSPISGHRSVSWYQQTPGQGLQFLFEYFSETQRNKGNFPGRFSGRQFSNSRSEMNVSTLELGDSALYLCASSPTLAGGPGELFFGEGSRLTVL.

The chain uses TRBV28 and TRBJ2-5; 9 nucleotides line up with TRBD1. Trimming at V came to 4 bases and at J to 4 bases, leaving 13 bases not matched to a gene. Germline assignment: CDR1 MDHEN and CDR2 SYDVKM. The CDR3 totals 17 residues. CDR3 protein: CASSSQNKQGAGETQYF. In nucleotides, the CDR3 is TGTGCCAGCAGTTCCCAGAACAAACAGGGGGCGGGAGAGACCCAGTACTTC.

In DNA form, the CDR3 reads TGTGCCAGTAGTCGTGGTGGGATTGATGAGCAGTTCTTC. This translates into CASSRGGIDEQFF. This chain links TRBV19 with TRBJ2-1; D gene unclear. Trimming stripped 5 bases from V and 8 bases from J, with 13 bases between. The CDR3 runs 13 residues. The germline V gene has CDR1 LNHDA and CDR2 SQIVND (reference sequence). The whole variable domain, remainder taken from reference TRBV19 and TRBJ2-1, is DGGITQSPKYLFRKEGQNVTLSCEQNLNHDAMYWYRQDPGQGLRLIYYSQIVNDFQKGDIAEGYSVSREKKESFPLTVTSAQKNPTAFYLCASSRGGIDEQFFGPGTRLTVL.

In this sample, this clone turned up once. V is TRBV6-6 and J is TRBJ2-7; D is undetermined. Trimming left V 4 bases short and J 2 bases short, with 12 bases between. CDR3 length equals 14 residues. CDR1 is MNHNY, CDR2 SVGAGI, per germline (reference sequence). This chain's CDR3 is CASSLTRQTYEQYF. Here the CDR3 DNA reads TGTGCCAGCAGTTTAACACGGCAAACCTACGAGCAGTACTTC.

J is TRBJ1-4 and V is TRBV30, with D perhaps TRBD1 (5 bases). Germline assignment: CDR1 GTSNPN and CDR2 SVGIG (reference sequence). The V gene lost 1 base and the J gene lost 4 bases, with 10 bases spanning the gap. This CDR3 has 14 amino acids. CDR3 sequence reads: CAWSAGTYNEKLFF. CDR3 sequence (DNA): TGTGCCTGGAGTGCCGGGACCTATAATGAAAAACTGTTTTTT.

This chain joins TRBV5-6 and TRBJ1-1; D perhaps matches TRBD1 (5 bases). The CDR3 length is 16 residues. Germline V gene data show CDR1 as SGHDT and CDR2 as YYEEEE. Trimming took 0 bases from V and 3 from J, leaving 15 bases between them. CDR3 protein: CASSLAPAGLDTEAFF. The CDR3 region has the DNA TGTGCCAGCAGCTTGGCCCCCGCAGGGTTGGACACTGAAGCTTTCTTT.

The V call is TRBV12-3 or TRBV12-4, the J call TRBJ1-1; 9 bases line up with TRBD1. The length of the CDR3 is 12 residues. V shed 6 bases and J 5 bases; nucleotides not matched to a gene: 1. The DNA for the CDR3 is TGTGCCAGCAGGGGACAGGGAACTGAAGCTTTCTTT. Amino acids: CASRGQGTEAFF.

As for this clone: Compared with germline, one end of the junction differs, possibly owing to a read error. The rearrangement uses TRBV6-6 and TRBJ1-3; D may be TRBD1 (6 bases). The CDR3 runs 15 residues. Germline assignment: CDR1 MNHNY and CDR2 SVGAGI (reference sequence). Here the CDR3 DNA reads TGTGCCAGCAGCAATACAGGGTTGACTGGAAGCACCATATATTTT. It is translated as CASSNTGLTGSTIYF.